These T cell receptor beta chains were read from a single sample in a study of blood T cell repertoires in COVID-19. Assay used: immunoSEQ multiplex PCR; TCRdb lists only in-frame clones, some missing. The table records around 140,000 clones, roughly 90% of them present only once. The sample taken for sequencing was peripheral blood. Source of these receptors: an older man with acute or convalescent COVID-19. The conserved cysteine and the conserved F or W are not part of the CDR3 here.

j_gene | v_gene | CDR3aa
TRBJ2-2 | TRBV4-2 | ASSQEVERGGRDGELF
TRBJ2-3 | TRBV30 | AWSPLRSGRGETDTQY
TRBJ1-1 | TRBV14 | ASSRYPPGQGARTEAF
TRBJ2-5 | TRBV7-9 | ASSPGTGGPQETQY
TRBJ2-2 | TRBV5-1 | ASSQGAGGNTGELF
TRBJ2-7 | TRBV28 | ASSLRTSGSYEQY
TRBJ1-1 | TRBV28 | ASSHRTGHMNTEAF
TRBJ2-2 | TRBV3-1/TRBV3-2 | ASSPPSKVLAGGPTGELF
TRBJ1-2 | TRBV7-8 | ASSLEVRGSDGYT
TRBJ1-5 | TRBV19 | ASSIVPDTRNQPQH